This T cell receptor (beta chain) was found in a study of shared clonotypes between healthy human individuals. Study-wide background: CD4 naive and memory got three plates each, CD8 naive two, CD8 memory one.

In the original analysis: There were no quality scores in the junction-only immunoSEQ sequences, so filtering differed. Some clones are missing from TCRdb's copy, which holds only in-frame ones; the method was immunoSEQ multiplex PCR. V, J and clone size derive from that table, while D and trimming were established from the DNA sequence. The table lists around 1.9 million clones, about 94% of them singletons, with more than 1.5% in the top ten. Notes on the study in general: The naive CD4 repertoires of a few donors were compared, and approximately 4.5% of clonotypes were shared.

In this sample, this clone turned up once. Its antigen is undetermined. The CDR3 loop spans 15 amino acids. With V trimmed by 4 bases and J by 5 bases, 8 bases remained unmatched. The germline gives CDR1 SGHRS, CDR2 YFSETQ. Cells designated naive CD8 were CD45RO-negative and were positively selected for CCR7, with terminally differentiated effector memory CD45RA+ cells excluded. This sequence was found in a man aged 18-30 years in good health. Some clones in this sample may be carry-over from other donors' samples. The specimen was naive CD8+ T cells from PBMCs. This sequence joins TRBV5-1 and TRBJ2-3; TRBD1 matches 9 bases. CDR3 sequence: CASSPGTGLRDTQYF. DNA of the CDR3: TGCGCCAGCAGCCCCGGGACAGGGCTCCGAGATACGCAGTATTTT.